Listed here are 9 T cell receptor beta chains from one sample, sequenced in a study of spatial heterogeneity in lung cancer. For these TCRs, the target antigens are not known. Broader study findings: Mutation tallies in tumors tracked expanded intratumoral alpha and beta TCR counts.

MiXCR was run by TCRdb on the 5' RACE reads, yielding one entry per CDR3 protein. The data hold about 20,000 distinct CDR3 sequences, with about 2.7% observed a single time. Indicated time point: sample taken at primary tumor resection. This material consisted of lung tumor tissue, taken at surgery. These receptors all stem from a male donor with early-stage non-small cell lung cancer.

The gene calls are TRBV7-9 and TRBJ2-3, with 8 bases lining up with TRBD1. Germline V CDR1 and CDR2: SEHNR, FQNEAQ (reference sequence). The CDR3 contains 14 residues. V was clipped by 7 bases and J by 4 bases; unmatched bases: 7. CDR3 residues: CASTRTGLPDTQYF. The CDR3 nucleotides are TGTGCCAGCACCCGGACAGGGCTCCCAGATACGCAGTATTTT.

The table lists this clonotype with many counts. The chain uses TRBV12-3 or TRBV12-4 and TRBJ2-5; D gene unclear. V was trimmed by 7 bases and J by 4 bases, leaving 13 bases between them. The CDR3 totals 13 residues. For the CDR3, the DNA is TGTGCCAGCACTCTCCGACTGGGAGAGACCCAGTACTTC. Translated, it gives CASTLRLGETQYF.

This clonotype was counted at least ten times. CDR3 DNA: TGCAGTGCTAGAAGTGAGAGGGTGAGGGCCTTGGATACGCAGTATTTT. It codes for CSARSERVRALDTQYF. This sequence joins TRBV20-1 and TRBJ2-3; a possible D gene is TRBD2 (5 bases). Germline V gene data show CDR1 as DFQATT and CDR2 as SNEGSKA (reference sequence). The CDR3 is 16 amino acids. With 2 bases removed from V and 6 bases from J, the gap between germline ends came to 21 bases.

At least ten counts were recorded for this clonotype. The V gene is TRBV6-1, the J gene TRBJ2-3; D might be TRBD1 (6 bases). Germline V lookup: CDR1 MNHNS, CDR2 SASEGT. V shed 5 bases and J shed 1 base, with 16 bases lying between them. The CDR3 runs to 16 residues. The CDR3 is CASSPSGQSGTDTQYF. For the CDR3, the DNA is TGTGCCAGCAGTCCGTCCGGACAGAGTGGCACAGATACGCAGTATTTT.

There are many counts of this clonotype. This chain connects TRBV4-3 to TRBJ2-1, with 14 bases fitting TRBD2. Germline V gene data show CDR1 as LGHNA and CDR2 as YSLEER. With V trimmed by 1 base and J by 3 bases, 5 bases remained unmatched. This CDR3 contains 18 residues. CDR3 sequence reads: CASSQGGLAGAHYNEQFF. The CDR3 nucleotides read TGCGCCAGCAGCCAAGGGGGACTAGCGGGAGCGCACTACAATGAGCAGTTCTTC.

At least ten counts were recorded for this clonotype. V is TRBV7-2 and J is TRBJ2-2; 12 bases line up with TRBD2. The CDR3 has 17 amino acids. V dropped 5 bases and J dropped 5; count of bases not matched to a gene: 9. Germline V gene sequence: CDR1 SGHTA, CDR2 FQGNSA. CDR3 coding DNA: TGTGCCAGCAGCGTATACCAACTAGCGGGAGGTACCGGGGAGCTGTTTTTT. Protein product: CASSVYQLAGGTGELFF.

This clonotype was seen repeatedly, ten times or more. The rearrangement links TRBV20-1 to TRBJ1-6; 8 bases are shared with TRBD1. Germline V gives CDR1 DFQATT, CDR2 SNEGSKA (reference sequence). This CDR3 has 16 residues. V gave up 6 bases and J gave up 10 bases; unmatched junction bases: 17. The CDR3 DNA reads TGCAGTGCCAAAACTCCCGCCGGGACAGGCGGATCACCCCTCCACTTT. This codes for CSAKTPAGTGGSPLHF.

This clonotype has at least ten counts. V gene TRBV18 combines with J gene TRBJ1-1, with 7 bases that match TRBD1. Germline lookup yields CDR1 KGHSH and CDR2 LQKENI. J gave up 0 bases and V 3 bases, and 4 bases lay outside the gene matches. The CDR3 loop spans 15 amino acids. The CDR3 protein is CASSPLTGMNTEAFF. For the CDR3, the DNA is TGTGCCAGCTCACCCTTGACAGGGATGAACACTGAAGCTTTCTTT.

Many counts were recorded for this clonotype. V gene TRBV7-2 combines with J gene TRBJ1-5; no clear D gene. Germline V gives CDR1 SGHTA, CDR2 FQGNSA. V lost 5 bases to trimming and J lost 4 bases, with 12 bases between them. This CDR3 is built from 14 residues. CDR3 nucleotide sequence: TGTGCCAGCAGCCAACCCGGAGGGAATCAGCCCCAGCATTTT. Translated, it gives CASSQPGGNQPQHF.